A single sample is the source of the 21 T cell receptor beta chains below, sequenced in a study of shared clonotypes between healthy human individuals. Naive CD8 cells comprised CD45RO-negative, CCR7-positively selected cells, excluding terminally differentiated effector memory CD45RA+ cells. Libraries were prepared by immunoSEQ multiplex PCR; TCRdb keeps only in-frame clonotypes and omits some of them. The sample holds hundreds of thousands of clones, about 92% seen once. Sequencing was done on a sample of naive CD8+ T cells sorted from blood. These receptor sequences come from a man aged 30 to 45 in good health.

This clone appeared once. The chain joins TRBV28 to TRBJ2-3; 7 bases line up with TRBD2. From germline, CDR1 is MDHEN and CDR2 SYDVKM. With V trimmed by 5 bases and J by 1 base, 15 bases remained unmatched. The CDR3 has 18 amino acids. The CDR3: CASSPLFPPAGGTDTQYF. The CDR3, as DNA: TGTGCCAGCAGTCCCCTATTCCCCCCGGCGGGAGGCACAGATACGCAGTATTTT.

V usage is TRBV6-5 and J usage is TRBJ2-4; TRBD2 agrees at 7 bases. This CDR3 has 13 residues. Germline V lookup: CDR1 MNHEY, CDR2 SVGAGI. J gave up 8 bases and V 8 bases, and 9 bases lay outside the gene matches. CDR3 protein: CASRGEGIDIQYF. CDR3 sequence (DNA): TGTGCCAGCCGGGGGGAGGGTATAGACATTCAGTACTTC.

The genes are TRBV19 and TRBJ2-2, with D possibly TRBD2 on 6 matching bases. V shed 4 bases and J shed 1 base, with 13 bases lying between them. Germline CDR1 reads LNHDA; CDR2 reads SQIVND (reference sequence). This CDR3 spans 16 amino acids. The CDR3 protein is CASSTQSSENTGELFF. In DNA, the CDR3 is TGTGCCAGTAGTACCCAGTCTAGCGAGAACACCGGGGAGCTGTTTTTT.

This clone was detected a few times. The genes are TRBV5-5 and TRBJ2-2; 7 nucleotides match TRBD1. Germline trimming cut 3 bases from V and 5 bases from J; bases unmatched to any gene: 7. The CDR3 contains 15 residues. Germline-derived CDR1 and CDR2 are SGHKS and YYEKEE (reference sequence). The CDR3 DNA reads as TGTGCCAGCAGCTCGACAGGGCGGGTTACCGGGGAGCTGTTTTTT. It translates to CASSSTGRVTGELFF.

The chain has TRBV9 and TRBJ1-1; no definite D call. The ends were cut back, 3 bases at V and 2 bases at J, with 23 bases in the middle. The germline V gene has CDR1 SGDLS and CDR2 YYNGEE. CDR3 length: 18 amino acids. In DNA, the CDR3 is TGTGCCAGCAGCGCCCGGGCCAGCCTCTCATCTCCAAACACTGAAGCTTTCTTT. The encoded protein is CASSARASLSSPNTEAFF.

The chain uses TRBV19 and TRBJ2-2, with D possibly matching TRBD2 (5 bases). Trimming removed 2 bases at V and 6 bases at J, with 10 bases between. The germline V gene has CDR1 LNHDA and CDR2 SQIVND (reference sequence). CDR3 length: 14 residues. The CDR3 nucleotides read TGTGCCAGTAGTATATTTCCGGGGTCCGGGGAGCTGTTTTTT. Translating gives CASSIFPGSGELFF.

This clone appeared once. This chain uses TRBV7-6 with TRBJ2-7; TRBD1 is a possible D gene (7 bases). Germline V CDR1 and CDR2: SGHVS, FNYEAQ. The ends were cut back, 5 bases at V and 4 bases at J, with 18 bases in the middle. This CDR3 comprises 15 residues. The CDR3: CASSHQGDSVYEQYF. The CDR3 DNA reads TGTGCCAGCAGCCACCAGGGGGACTCAGTATACGAGCAGTACTTC.

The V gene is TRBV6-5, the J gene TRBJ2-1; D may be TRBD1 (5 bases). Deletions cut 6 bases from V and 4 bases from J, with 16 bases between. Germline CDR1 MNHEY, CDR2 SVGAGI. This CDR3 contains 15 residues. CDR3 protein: CASSTNVAGYNEQFF. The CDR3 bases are TGTGCCAGCAGCACAAACGTCGCAGGGTACAATGAGCAGTTCTTC.

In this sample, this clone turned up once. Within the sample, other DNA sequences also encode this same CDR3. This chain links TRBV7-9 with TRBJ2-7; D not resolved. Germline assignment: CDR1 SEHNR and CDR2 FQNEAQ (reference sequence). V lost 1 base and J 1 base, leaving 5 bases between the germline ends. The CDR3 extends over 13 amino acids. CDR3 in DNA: TGTGCCAGCAGCTTAGGAAATTCCTACGAGCAGTACTTC. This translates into CASSLGNSYEQYF.

In DNA, the CDR3 is TGCAGTGCTAGAGATTCGTTACAACTGTTTTTT. Protein product: CSARDSLQLFF. This chain links TRBV20-1 with TRBJ1-4, with no clear D. The germline V gene has CDR1 DFQATT and CDR2 SNEGSKA (reference sequence). V shed 0 bases and J shed 12 bases, with 8 bases lying between them. This CDR3 is built from 11 residues.

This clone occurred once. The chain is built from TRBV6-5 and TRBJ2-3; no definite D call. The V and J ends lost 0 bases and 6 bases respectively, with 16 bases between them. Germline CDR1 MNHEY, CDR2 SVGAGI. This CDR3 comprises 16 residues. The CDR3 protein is CASSYSRREPLDTQYF. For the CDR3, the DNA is TGTGCCAGCAGTTACTCGCGCCGAGAGCCCCTGGATACGCAGTATTTT.

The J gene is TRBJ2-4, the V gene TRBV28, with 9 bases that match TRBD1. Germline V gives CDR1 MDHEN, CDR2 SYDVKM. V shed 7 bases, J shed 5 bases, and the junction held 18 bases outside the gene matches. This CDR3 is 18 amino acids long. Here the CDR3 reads CASTSLPGQGSGQNIQYF. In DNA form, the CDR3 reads TGTGCCAGCACCTCCTTGCCGGGACAGGGCAGCGGTCAAAACATTCAGTACTTC.

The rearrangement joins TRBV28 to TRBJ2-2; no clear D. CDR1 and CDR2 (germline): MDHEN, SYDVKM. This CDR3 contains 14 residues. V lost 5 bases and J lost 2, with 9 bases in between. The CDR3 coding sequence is TGTGCCAGCAGTCCTATCCTTAACACCGGGGAGCTGTTTTTT. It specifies CASSPILNTGELFF.

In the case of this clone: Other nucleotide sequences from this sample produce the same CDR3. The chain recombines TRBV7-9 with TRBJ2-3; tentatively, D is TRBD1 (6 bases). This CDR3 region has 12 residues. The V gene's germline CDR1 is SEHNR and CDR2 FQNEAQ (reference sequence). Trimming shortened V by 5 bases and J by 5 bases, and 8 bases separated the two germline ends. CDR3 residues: CASSTQGDTQYF. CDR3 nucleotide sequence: TGTGCCAGCAGCACACAGGGAGATACGCAGTATTTT.

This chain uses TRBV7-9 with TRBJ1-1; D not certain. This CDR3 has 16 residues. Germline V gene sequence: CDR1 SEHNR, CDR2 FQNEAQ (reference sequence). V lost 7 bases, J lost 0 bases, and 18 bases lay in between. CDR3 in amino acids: CASNPPRATMNTEAFF. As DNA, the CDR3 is TGTGCCAGCAACCCCCCCCGGGCAACGATGAACACTGAAGCTTTCTTT. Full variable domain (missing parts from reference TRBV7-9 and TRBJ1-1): DTGVSQNPRHKITKRGQNVTFRCDPISEHNRLYWYRQTLGQGPEFLTYFQNEAQLEKSRLLSDRFSAERPKGSFSTLEIQRTEQGDSAMYLCASNPPRATMNTEAFFGQGTRLTVV.

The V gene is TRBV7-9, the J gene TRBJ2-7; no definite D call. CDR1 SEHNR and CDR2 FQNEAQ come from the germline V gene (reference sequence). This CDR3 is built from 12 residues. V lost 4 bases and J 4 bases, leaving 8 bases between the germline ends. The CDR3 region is CASSSPLYEQYF. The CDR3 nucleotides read TGTGCCAGCAGCTCACCTTTGTACGAGCAGTACTTC.

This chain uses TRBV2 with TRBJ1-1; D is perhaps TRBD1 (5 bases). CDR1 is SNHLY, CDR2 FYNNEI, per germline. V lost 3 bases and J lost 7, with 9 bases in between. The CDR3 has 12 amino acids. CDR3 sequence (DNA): TGTGCCAGCAGTGACAGGGTCGGTGAAGCTTTCTTT. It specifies CASSDRVGEAFF.

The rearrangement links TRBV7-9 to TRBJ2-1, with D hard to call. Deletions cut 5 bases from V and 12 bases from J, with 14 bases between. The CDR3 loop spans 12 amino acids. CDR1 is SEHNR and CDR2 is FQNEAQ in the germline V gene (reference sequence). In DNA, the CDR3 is TGTGCCAGCAGCATGCCGGGTCTCACGCAGTTCTTC. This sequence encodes CASSMPGLTQFF.

CDR3: CASSRSEAFF. CDR3 nucleotide sequence: TGTGCCAGCTCCCGCTCTGAAGCTTTCTTT. J is TRBJ1-1 and V is TRBV7-9; D remains ambiguous. Germline V gene lookup returns CDR1 SEHNR and CDR2 FQNEAQ (reference sequence). The V and J ends lost 8 bases and 6 bases respectively, with 7 bases between them. The CDR3 covers 10 residues.

In DNA, the CDR3 is TGTGCCAGCAGTTTATGGGGCGGTGGGGGCGCTGGGGCCAACGTCCTGACTTTC. Protein sequence: CASSLWGGGGAGANVLTF. This chain uses TRBV27 with TRBJ2-6, with D perhaps TRBD1 (6 bases). The CDR3 runs 18 residues. Trimming took 1 base from V and 2 from J, leaving 15 bases between them. Germline CDR1 is MNHEY and CDR2 is SMNVEV (reference sequence).

The CDR3: CASSFSGIRDTQYF. CDR3 in DNA: TGTGCCAGCAGTTTTAGCGGGATCAGAGATACGCAGTATTTT. The V call is TRBV27, the J call TRBJ2-3; TRBD2 matches at 8 bases. Germline values: CDR1 MNHEY, CDR2 SMNVEV (reference sequence). The ends lost 3 bases at V and 5 bases at J; junction bases unmatched: 4. The CDR3 extends over 14 amino acids.